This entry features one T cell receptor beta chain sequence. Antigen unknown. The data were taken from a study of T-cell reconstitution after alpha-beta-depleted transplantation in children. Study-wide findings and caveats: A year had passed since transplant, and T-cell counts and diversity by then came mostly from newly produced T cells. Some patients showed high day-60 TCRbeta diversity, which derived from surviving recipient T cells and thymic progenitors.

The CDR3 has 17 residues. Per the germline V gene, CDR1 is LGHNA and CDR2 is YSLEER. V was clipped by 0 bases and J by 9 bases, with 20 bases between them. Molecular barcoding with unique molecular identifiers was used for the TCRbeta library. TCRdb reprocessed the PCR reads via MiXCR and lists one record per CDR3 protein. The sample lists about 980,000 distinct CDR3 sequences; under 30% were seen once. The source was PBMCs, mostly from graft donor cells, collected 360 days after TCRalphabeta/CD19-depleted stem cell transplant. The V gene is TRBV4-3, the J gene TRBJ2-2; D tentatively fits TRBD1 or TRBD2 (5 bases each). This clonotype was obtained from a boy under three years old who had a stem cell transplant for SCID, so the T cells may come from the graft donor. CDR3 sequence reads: CASSQDWEGAGFRELFF. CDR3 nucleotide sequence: TGCGCCAGCAGCCAAGATTGGGAAGGGGCGGGTTTCAGGGAGCTGTTTTTT.